The clone carrying this T cell receptor beta chain has only a few counts. These data come from a study of response to subunit inactivated influenza vaccine. TCRdb reprocessed the RT-PCR reads with MiXCR, giving one entry per CDR3 protein. The sample includes about 570,000 distinct CDR3 sequences, about 11% of them seen just once. Germline CDR1 and CDR2: SGHTA and FQGNSA. The CDR3 length is 15 residues. Trimming cost V 5 bases and J 9 bases; bases outside gene matches: 9. These data are also associated with another study on T cells expressing NK-cell markers. That report notes: cDNA encoding TCR beta was synthesized via 5'RACE template switching incorporating UMIs. TCR beta repertoires came from sorted CD3+CD56+NKG2C+, CD3+CD56+NKG2C- and CD3+CD56-NKG2C+ T cells. HCMV seropositivity marked seven of the eight sequenced donors; one was seronegative. Dominant NKG2C+ clonotypes made up roughly 1.0-7.5% of CD8+ T cells in roughly six donors. The study found these clonotypes also leading the CD3+CD56-NKG2C+ fraction in several donors.

The clonotype comes from a man between 45 and 60 years old who received an inactivated influenza vaccine. The sample consisted of PBMCs from blood, taken on the day of vaccination. The chain recombines TRBV7-2 with TRBJ2-1, with 11 nucleotides matching TRBD2. The CDR3 protein is CASSMAGTSGTEQFF. DNA for the CDR3: TGTGCCAGCAGCATGGCCGGGACTAGCGGAACTGAGCAGTTCTTC. Looking up the rest from reference TRBV7-2 and TRBJ2-1 gives the full variable domain: GAGVSQSPSNKVTEKGKDVELRCDPISGHTALYWYRQSLGQGLEFLIYFQGNSAPDKSGLPSDRFSAERTGGSVSTLTIQRTQQEDSAVYLCASSMAGTSGTEQFFGPGTRLTVL.